This paragraph covers one T cell receptor (beta chain) sequence. Its target is unknown. This specimen comes from a study of tumor-infiltrating lymphocytes in localized non-small cell lung cancer. General observations from the study: Recurrence-free survival showed no association with tumor T-cell fraction. Each assay used a separate piece of the same tissue.

Here immunoSEQ multiplex PCR was the method, and the copy in TCRdb shows in-frame clones only, minus some. This sample carries fewer than 20,000 clones, 65% to 75% of them seen once, and the ten largest clones take approximately 6%. V lost 0 bases to trimming and J lost 7 bases, with 27 bases between them. CDR1 and CDR2 (germline): MNHNS, SASEGT. The CDR3 is 20 amino acids. V is TRBV6-1 and J is TRBJ1-4, with D tentatively TRBD1 (5 bases). The source material was lung tumor tissue. The receptor comes from a human donor with non-small cell lung cancer. CDR3 sequence reads: CASSEARQLPPQRALEKLFF. DNA for the CDR3: TGTGCCAGCAGTGAAGCCCGACAGCTTCCCCCCCAGCGGGCGCTTGAAAAACTGTTTTTT.